This is a list of T cell receptor beta chains from one sample in a study of early T cells in non-severe SARS-CoV-2 infection. TCRdb ran MiXCR on the 5' RACE reads and lists one entry per CDR3 protein. The data show under 45,000 distinct CDR3 sequences, about 8% seen once. The starting material was whole blood, obtained at baseline. The receptors here all came from an adult who was a healthcare worker with PCR-confirmed SARS-CoV-2 infection or an uninfected control (not recorded which). The CDR3 runs from the conserved cysteine through the conserved F or W. A D gene is named only where the DNA matches it firmly. For some rows the clone size is stated as once, few or many, or as a class when expanded; others skip it.

D	size	J	V	CDR3	DNA
-	many	TRBJ2-7	TRBV2	CASSPGSYEQYF	TGTGCCAGCAGTCCGGGTTCCTACGAGCAGTACTTC
TRBD2	-	TRBJ2-5	TRBV6-4	CASSETSGGVETQYF	TGTGCCAGCAGTGAGACTAGCGGGGGAGTGGAGACCCAGTACTTC
-	few	TRBJ2-1	TRBV11-2	CASSAYEQFF	TGTGCCAGCAGCGCCTATGAGCAGTTCTTC
-	few	TRBJ1-1	TRBV5-6	CASSFSSDTEAFF	TGTGCCAGCAGCTTTTCCTCGGACACTGAAGCTTTCTTT
TRBD1	many	TRBJ2-1	TRBV7-3	CASSSGTGYNEQFF	TGTGCCAGCAGCTCTGGGACAGGGTACAATGAGCAGTTCTTC
-	many	TRBJ2-2	TRBV30	CAWRSYGGNGELFF	TGTGCCTGGAGGTCCTACGGCGGGAACGGGGAGCTGTTTTTT
-	many	TRBJ2-7	TRBV5-1	CASSTWGRGNEQYF	TGCGCCAGCAGCACCTGGGGCCGTGGAAACGAGCAGTACTTC
TRBD1	-	TRBJ2-7	TRBV7-9	CASSHPPDREVYEQYF	TGTGCCAGCAGCCATCCTCCGGACAGGGAAGTTTACGAGCAGTACTTC
-	-	TRBJ2-3	TRBV19	CASSWGRTSTDTQYF	TGTGCCAGTAGTTGGGGCAGAACTAGCACAGATACGCAGTATTTT
-	many	TRBJ1-1	TRBV12-3/TRBV12-4	CASSLEFWGTEAFF	TGTGCCAGCAGCCTAGAGTTTTGGGGCACTGAAGCTTTCTTT
TRBD2	-	TRBJ2-1	TRBV5-1	CASSSRGTSNEQFF	TGCGCCAGCAGCTCGCGGGGGACTAGCAATGAGCAGTTCTTC
-	many	TRBJ1-4	TRBV11-1	CASSQSRDPSMEKLFF	TGTGCCAGCAGCCAGTCCCGGGACCCGAGCATGGAAAAACTGTTTTTT
-	medium-sized	TRBJ1-6	TRBV4-1	CASSQVPQVNSPLHF	TGCGCCAGCAGCCAAGTCCCACAGGTTAATTCACCCCTCCACTTT
-	once	TRBJ1-1	TRBV7-9	CASMLSGMNTEAFF	TGTGCCAGCATGCTATCGGGGATGAACACTGAAGCTTTCTTT
-	-	TRBJ1-6	TRBV5-1	CASSLDQANSPLHF	TGCGCCAGCAGCTTGGACCAGGCTAATTCACCCCTCCACTTT
-	few	TRBJ1-1	TRBV4-2	CASSPKDAYTEAFF	TGTGCCAGCAGCCCCAAGGACGCCTACACTGAAGCTTTCTTT
-	many	TRBJ1-3	TRBV27	CASSSGTGNTIYF	TGTGCCAGCAGTTCCGGAACTGGAAACACCATATATTTT
-	-	TRBJ1-5	TRBV28	CASSPGGAQSQPQHF	TGTGCCAGCAGCCCCGGGGGGGCGCAAAGTCAGCCCCAGCATTTT
-	-	TRBJ2-5	TRBV5-1	CASSSMTRGRQETQYF	TGCGCCAGCAGCTCAATGACGCGGGGGCGCCAAGAGACCCAGTACTTC
TRBD1	-	TRBJ1-3	TRBV6-5	CASRRTGEAGNTIYF	TGTGCCAGCAGAAGGACAGGGGAGGCTGGAAACACCATATATTTT
-	-	TRBJ2-4	TRBV7-2	CASSLGALVKNIQYF	TGTGCCAGCAGCTTAGGGGCTTTAGTCAAAAACATTCAGTACTTC
TRBD1	few	TRBJ1-2	TRBV12-3/TRBV12-4	CASRTTGLYGYTF	TGTGCCAGCAGGACGACAGGGCTCTATGGCTACACCTTC